The TCR beta chain described here comes from a study of shared clonotypes between healthy human individuals (TCRdb year 2020). Looking at the study overall: The cohort included three men and a couple of women between 18 and 49 years of age. For each donor, CD4 naive and CD4 memory were each run on three plates, CD8 naive on two plates, and CD8 memory on one plate. To estimate repertoire size and how much clonotype sharing occurs between individuals, the study deeply sequenced the blood TCR repertoires of five or six healthy adults. To increase sequencing depth and limit assay-specific biases, different laboratories used diverse techniques to prepare libraries and sequence TCR repertoires. Leukapheresis yielded between about 0.94 and 9.5 billion PBMCs per donor. Beyond this particular receptor, the publication reports: Pairwise subsampling indicated that sequencing depth was expected to affect the degree of clonotype sharing among donors. Estimated clonotype richness was generally larger for naive than for memory subsets. Clonotypes shared by all four sorted-subset donors showed higher generation probabilities than non-shared clonotypes. Incomplete sequencing was indicated by rarefaction of sorted-subset datasets, despite the large sequencing depth. Sampling was restricted to blood, and TCR repertoires in tissues likely differ from the TCR repertoires found in blood. Because the study included only a small number of donors, the genetic and exposure-history diversity represented was limited. When a handful of donors were compared, the shared fraction of clonotypes was around 5.1% for naive CD4, approximately 3.3% for naive CD8, 2.3% for memory CD4, and 0.4% for memory CD8.

The CDR3 holds 19 amino acids from the cysteine to the phenylalanine. Solely the CDR3 DNA is kept, with 57 bases framed from the first base. V is pruned by 1 base and J by 5 bases, leaving 12 bases of the junction without a gene match. Based on the germline V gene, the CDR1 and CDR2 sequences are LGHNA and YNFKEQ. Using the deep immunoSEQ assay, multiplex PCR amplified TCR CDR3 regions from genomic DNA. Genomic DNA extracted from each cell subset was distributed evenly over all wells of several immunoSEQ 96-well plates, and each plate served as one replicate. Each replicate PCR for sorted subsets received 150 to 250 ng genomic DNA, equal to tens of thousands of T cell genomes. Purified libraries were measured with a Qubit 3.0 fluorometer, size-checked on a Bioanalyzer 2100, and measured again with the KAPA Library Quantification kit. Every immunoSEQ 96-well plate was sequenced on a dedicated single-read 150-cycle Illumina NextSeq 550 flow cell. The study's processing was this. The immunoSEQ output contained only junctional sequences without quality scores, so filtering could not match that applied to full-length reads. Sequences were annotated with PyIR, a Python wrapper for IgBLAST v1.9, using IMGT germline references to assign V/J genes and CDR3. Reads with weak V/J assignments (E-value above 1e-6), missing CDR3, stop codons, out-of-frame junctions, or ambiguous translated residues were removed. V3J clonotypes were defined by identical inferred V gene, J gene, and CDR3 amino acid sequence. The percentage overlap between two repertoires was calculated by dividing the number of shared unique clonotypes by the size of the smaller repertoire. Richness of each repertoire was evaluated using RTK rarefaction, the Chao1 estimator, and Recon v2.1 estimates of unobserved clonotypes. For all TCRbeta clonotypes obtained by the gDNA method from a few donors, generation probabilities were computed with OLGA. Not all clones reach the TCRdb copy of this immuneACCESS table, which keeps in-frame sequences only. Checked studies attribute under half of the gap to unresolved V genes and leave the rest unexplained. The V and J calls and clone size are taken from that table; D and trimming were inferred from the DNA. The sample has around 700,000 clones on record, about two thirds of them singletons. The leading ten clones occupy about 1.7% of the sample.

Note on this clone: Its antigen target is currently unknown. Per-nucleotide qualities are absent, and no much larger clonotype sits a single base away.

The donors were healthy, HIV-negative adults with no recently reported acute infections or vaccinations. Only Caucasian adults living in Nashville, Tennessee, USA were represented among the donors. CD4+ T cells were enriched by magnetic negative selection; naive cells were then positively selected on CD45RA, and the negative fraction formed the memory subset. Blood was obtained by leukapheresis, after which PBMCs were separated by Ficoll-Histopaque density gradient centrifugation and cryopreserved in liquid nitrogen vapor phase. Purity and quantity of every magnetically sorted T cell population were checked by analytical flow cytometry. Each sorted fraction had its genomic DNA isolated and then quantified by UV absorbance on a Nanodrop 2000c.

Material: memory CD4+ T cells sorted from blood. According to the study, the label for this sample's cell subset or site signals: CD45RA-negative fraction. The V gene is TRBV4-2 and the J gene is TRBJ2-2; 11 central bases correspond to TRBD2. This TCR came from a young woman in good health. The nucleotide sequence reads as follows: TGTGCCAGCAGCCAAGTAGCGGGAGGGCCTCTGATGAAGACCGGGGAGCTGTTTTTT. It specifies CASSQVAGGPLMKTGELFF.